This TCR beta chain appears in the sequencing data of a study of beta chain features in type 1 diabetes. Study as a whole: Patients and healthy donors were similar in age, gender and cell yields. Study observations and caveats: Type 1 diabetes patients had moderately but significantly shorter TCRB CDR3s in all four CD4+ subsets. Naive, central memory and Treg TCRB repertoires appeared more alike in patients than in healthy donors.

This clone was seen a handful of times. The antigen remains unidentified. Expressed TCRB transcripts were sequenced, since all the RNA that had been isolated was reverse transcribed. The table came from immunoSEQ multiplex PCR; TCRdb's copy has only in-frame clones and leaves some out. The profile shows under 850,000 clones, around 15% of them singletons. Germline V gives CDR1 SGHNT, CDR2 YYREEE (reference sequence). The CDR3 loop spans 13 amino acids. Unmatched junction bases numbered 6, after V lost 4 bases and J lost 8 bases. This receptor was taken from a man aged 18 to 30 with type 1 diabetes. The chain has TRBV5-4 and TRBJ2-1, with 7 bases that match TRBD2. The sample taken for sequencing was naive CD4+ T cells from blood. CDR3 in DNA: TGTGCCAGCAGCCCGACTACTAGCGATGAGCAGTTCTTC. Translating it yields CASSPTTSDEQFF.